The TCR beta chain described here comes from a study of T-cell memory formation after mild COVID-19. Study-level points and caveats: Day 15 to 85 contracting clones showed balanced CD4/CD8; later expanders leaned CD4+.

A word on this clonotype: What it binds is not known.

Constant-segment primers and 5'RACE yielded cDNA libraries for TCR alpha and TCR beta, each carrying sample barcodes and UMIs. TCRdb itself ran the 5' RACE reads through MiXCR, one entry per CDR3 protein. Here the sample spans approximately 100,000 distinct CDR3 sequences, about 23% being singletons. Sequenced material: PBMCs or a T cell subset sorted from them (not recorded which). This clonotype was obtained from a man between 18 and 29 years old who had mild COVID-19 (a few samples of this study predate the infection). Cell type and time point are not known.

This CDR3 reads CASSVQGSGELFF. In DNA, the CDR3 is TGTGCCAGCAGTGTACAGGGCTCCGGGGAGCTGTTTTTT. V is TRBV27 and J is TRBJ2-2; tentative D call: TRBD1 (6 bases). With 5 bases removed from V and 6 bases from J, the gap between germline ends came to 10 bases. CDR3 length equals 13 residues. The germline gives CDR1 MNHEY, CDR2 SMNVEV (reference sequence).